The clone carrying this TCR beta chain was detected a few times. The antigen is not known. RNA transcripts yielded amplified TCR beta CDR3 regions. In the first round, RT-PCR was carried out with HTBI primers, and a multiplex PCR formed the second round. TCRdb fed the multiplex PCR reads into MiXCR, producing one record per CDR3 protein. The data hold more than 300,000 distinct CDR3 sequences, with 15% observed a single time. The data belong to a study of Graves' ophthalmopathy and Graves' hyperthyroidism. Broader study findings: Blood shared most expanded thyroid clonotypes above 0.001 frequency.

The hyperthyroidism patients had a new diagnosis of under 2 months' duration and were aged 18 to 65. The PBMCs were taken from 10 ml of fresh peripheral blood. Trimming left V 2 bases short and J 3 bases short, with 20 bases between. The germline gives CDR1 SGHAT, CDR2 FQNNGV. The CDR3 consists of 17 residues. The chain carries TRBV11-2 and TRBJ2-7; the D gene is possibly TRBD1 (6 bases). This TCR derives from a young woman with stable Graves' hyperthyroidism. Sequenced input: peripheral blood. The DNA of the CDR3 is TGTGCCAGCAGCTTAAGGCAGGCTCCATTCAGGGGCTACGAGCAGTACTTC. Residues: CASSLRQAPFRGYEQYF.